The rows below give T cell receptor beta chains drawn from one sample of a study of identical twins. TCRdb re-called the 5' RACE reads through MiXCR, storing one row per CDR3 protein. The sample contains around 1.7 million distinct CDR3 sequences, roughly a third of which appear only once. Sequencing was performed on cord blood. All receptors derive from a newborn girl in good health. Both conserved end residues are part of each CDR3. D genes are given only for firm matches. The size field is filled for only some rows; it gives once, few, many or a size class.

CASSPPPGSSETQYF	TGTGCCAGCAGTCCGCCTCCCGGTTCCTCCGAGACCCAGTACTTC	many	-	TRBJ2-5	TRBV28
CASSHGRYQETQYF	TGCGCCAGCAGCCATGGCCGGTACCAAGAGACCCAGTACTTC	-	-	TRBJ2-5	TRBV5-1
CASSLFRRQGSGNTIYF	TGTGCCAGCAGCCTATTTCGGAGACAGGGATCTGGAAACACCATATATTTT	-	TRBD1	TRBJ1-3	TRBV7-2
CASRRTEYNEQFF	TGTGCCAGCAGGCGGACGGAATACAATGAGCAGTTCTTC	-	-	TRBJ2-1	TRBV7-9
CSVETRDVGTEAFF	TGCAGCGTTGAAACCAGGGATGTAGGAACTGAAGCTTTCTTT	few	-	TRBJ1-1	TRBV29-1
CASSPGLTQPQHF	TGTGCCAGCAGCCCGGGGCTGACTCAGCCCCAGCATTTT	few	-	TRBJ1-5	TRBV12-3/TRBV12-4
CASSRRHAEDEQYF	TGTGCCAGCAGCCGCCGACACGCCGAGGACGAGCAGTACTTC	-	-	TRBJ2-7	TRBV7-9
CASSLGYRVTEAFF	TGTGCCAGCAGCTTAGGCTACAGGGTCACTGAAGCTTTCTTT	-	-	TRBJ1-1	TRBV7-2
CATSDPRDEQFF	TGTGCCACCAGTGACCCAAGGGATGAGCAGTTCTTC	-	-	TRBJ2-1	TRBV24-1
CASSFRWSRNRTDTQYF	TGTGCCAGCAGCTTCAGATGGTCGCGGAACCGCACAGATACGCAGTATTTT	-	-	TRBJ2-3	TRBV11-2
CASRTGRVGNTEAFF	TGTGCCAGCAGGACAGGGAGGGTGGGGAACACTGAAGCTTTCTTT	-	TRBD1	TRBJ1-1	TRBV28
CASSQGGTSKNIQYF	TGTGCCAGCAGCCAAGGAGGGACATCCAAAAACATTCAGTACTTC	many	-	TRBJ2-4	TRBV4-2
CAWNRRGRSETQYF	TGTGCCTGGAATAGAAGGGGGCGGTCAGAGACCCAGTACTTC	-	TRBD1	TRBJ2-5	TRBV30
CASSPEVGADTQYF	TGTGCCAGCAGCCCCGAGGTCGGGGCAGATACGCAGTATTTT	-	-	TRBJ2-3	TRBV9
CASSLPGSSYNEQYF	TGTGCCAGCAGTTTACCCGGGAGCTCCTACAATGAGCAGTACTTC	few	-	TRBJ2-7	TRBV28
CASLRERGEQYF	TGTGCCAGCTTACGGGAGAGGGGCGAGCAGTACTTC	-	-	TRBJ2-7	TRBV2
CASLLYPDRVNRQFF	TGTGCCAGCCTCCTCTATCCCGACAGGGTTAATCGGCAGTTCTTC	once	TRBD1	TRBJ2-1	TRBV7-2
CASSPSGSPYEQYF	TGCGCCAGCAGCCCCAGCGGGAGCCCCTACGAGCAGTACTTC	-	TRBD2	TRBJ2-7	TRBV5-1
CASRGLAGGPLSYNEQFF	TGTGCCAGCAGAGGACTAGCGGGGGGGCCATTATCGTACAATGAGCAGTTCTTC	once	TRBD2	TRBJ2-1	TRBV7-2
CASSPRGGVSNEQYF	TGCGCCAGCAGCCCGAGGGGCGGGGTCAGCAATGAGCAGTACTTC	few	-	TRBJ2-7	TRBV5-1
CSAVSGGNEQFF	TGCAGTGCTGTTAGCGGGGGGAATGAGCAGTTCTTC	-	TRBD2	TRBJ2-1	TRBV20-1
CASSFGEASTDTQYF	TGTGCCAGCAGTTTCGGGGAAGCTAGCACAGATACGCAGTATTTT	-	-	TRBJ2-3	TRBV27
CASSLLTTGRGYEQYF	TGTGCCAGCAGTTTATTGACGACAGGGAGGGGATACGAGCAGTACTTC	few	-	TRBJ2-7	TRBV27
CASRQGPNGNQPQHF	TGTGCCAGCAGGCAGGGACCTAATGGCAATCAGCCCCAGCATTTT	few	-	TRBJ1-5	TRBV28
CASSDQGTDTQYF	TGTGCCAGCAGTGATCAAGGCACAGATACGCAGTATTTT	many	-	TRBJ2-3	TRBV2
CSASKEWRNTEAFF	TGCAGTGCTAGTAAGGAGTGGCGGAACACTGAAGCTTTCTTT	-	-	TRBJ1-1	TRBV20-1
CASSLVVAGSSADTQYF	TGTGCCAGCAGCTTAGTCGTAGCGGGAAGCAGCGCAGATACGCAGTATTTT	-	TRBD2	TRBJ2-3	TRBV7-2
CSGAGDAYGYTF	TGCAGTGGGGCAGGGGACGCCTATGGCTACACCTTC	-	-	TRBJ1-2	TRBV20-1
CASSMFSGANVLTF	TGTGCCAGTAGTATGTTCTCTGGGGCCAACGTCCTGACTTTC	-	-	TRBJ2-6	TRBV19